The 10 T cell receptor beta chains below all came from one sample that was sequenced in a study of T cell repertoires in cytomegalovirus infection. One entry per CDR3 protein results from TCRdb running MiXCR on the reads. There are approximately 300,000 distinct CDR3 sequences in the sample; 20% to 25% occur only once, and 10% to 15% lies in the top ten. No cognate antigen is known for these TCRs. Sequenced material: cultured PBMCs, taken from culture after CMV antigen stimulation. The receptors here all came from a human donor in good health (CMV status not recorded). Some clones in this sample may be carry-over from other donors' samples.

In this sample, this clonotype turned up once. The chain is built from TRBV19 and TRBJ2-5, with 12 bases fitting TRBD2. The CDR3 is 16 residues long. The germline V gene has CDR1 LNHDA and CDR2 SQIVND (reference sequence). The V segment lost 4 bases and the J segment 0 bases; nucleotides outside the gene matches: 3. Here the CDR3 reads CASSTTSGGYQETQYF. The CDR3 nucleotides are TGTGCCAGTAGTACCACTAGCGGGGGGTACCAAGAGACCCAGTACTTC.

The V gene is TRBV7-2, the J gene TRBJ2-7; D is uncertain. Germline-derived CDR1 and CDR2 are SGHTA and FQGNSA. The CDR3 spans 13 residues. Trimming cost V 5 bases and J 1 base, with 9 bases left between them. The CDR3 DNA sequence: TGTGCCAGCAGCACTTTTCGGTCCTACGAGCAGTACTTC. Translation gives CASSTFRSYEQYF.

This clonotype came up many times. This chain connects TRBV2 to TRBJ2-3, with D perhaps TRBD2 (5 bases). This CDR3 contains 16 residues. V was clipped by 3 bases and J by 0 bases, with 13 bases between them. The germline V gene encodes CDR1 SNHLY and CDR2 FYNNEI. This chain's CDR3 is CASSDIPSSSTDTQYF. CDR3 nucleotide sequence: TGTGCCAGCAGTGATATTCCTAGCAGCAGCACAGATACGCAGTATTTT. The whole variable domain, filled in from reference TRBV2 and TRBJ2-3, reads EPEVTQTPSHQVTQMGQEVILRCVPISNHLYFYWYRQILGQKVEFLVSFYNNEISEKSEIFDDQFSVERPDGSNFTLKIRSTKLEDSAMYFCASSDIPSSSTDTQYFGPGTRLTVL.

This clonotype was recorded at least ten times. V is TRBV28 and J is TRBJ1-1; no clear D. Germline CDR1 reads MDHEN; CDR2 reads SYDVKM. The CDR3 length is 14 residues. Trimming took off 2 bases at V and 0 bases at J, with 7 bases between the two ends. This chain's CDR3 is CASSLNLVNTEAFF. The CDR3 region has the DNA TGTGCCAGCAGTTTAAATCTTGTGAACACTGAAGCTTTCTTT. The full variable domain, with the rest looked up from reference TRBV28 and TRBJ1-1, is DVKVTQSSRYLVKRTGEKVFLECVQDMDHENMFWYRQDPGLGLRLIYFSYDVKMKEKGDIPEGYSVSREKKERFSLILESASTNQTSMYLCASSLNLVNTEAFFGQGTRLTVV.

The V gene is TRBV27, the J gene TRBJ1-2; D is ambiguous. CDR1 and CDR2 from the germline V gene are MNHEY and SMNVEV (reference sequence). The CDR3 consists of 15 residues. With 6 bases removed from V and 4 bases from J, the gap between germline ends came to 18 bases. CDR3 residues: CASSLGRGRAYGYTF. DNA of the CDR3: TGTGCCAGCAGCCTGGGAAGAGGGCGTGCCTATGGCTACACCTTC.

The V call is TRBV29-1, the J call TRBJ2-2, with D hard to call. V was pared by 4 bases and J by 6 bases, with 12 bases between. The CDR3 is 13 amino acids. Germline V gives CDR1 SQVTM, CDR2 ANQGSEA. The CDR3 nucleotides read TGCAGCGTTGGGATTCAACCGGCCGGGGAGCTGTTTTTT. Translation gives CSVGIQPAGELFF.

This clonotype was recorded many times. V and J are TRBV7-8 and TRBJ2-2, with D uncertain. V lost 5 bases and J 3 bases, leaving 16 bases between the germline ends. Germline loops: CDR1 SGHVS, CDR2 FQNEAQ. This CDR3 region has 16 residues. The CDR3 DNA reads TGTGCCAGCAGCCCCCGGGCCGTAAGGGACACCGGGGAGCTGTTTTTT. It encodes CASSPRAVRDTGELFF. Drawing the rest from reference TRBV7-8 and TRBJ2-2, the complete variable domain is GAGVSQSPRYKVAKRGQDVALRCDPISGHVSLFWYQQALGQGPEFLTYFQNEAQLDKSGLPSDRFFAERPEGSVSTLKIQRTQQEDSAVYLCASSPRAVRDTGELFFGEGSRLTVL.

This clonotype showed up just a few times. The chain has TRBV10-3 and TRBJ1-1; 7 bases agree with TRBD1. V lost 3 bases, J lost 10 bases, and 8 bases stayed unmatched. The V gene's germline CDR1 is ENHRY and CDR2 SYGVKD. The CDR3 sequence is 13 residues long. The CDR3 loop reads CAISDTQGSGAFF. The CDR3, as DNA: TGTGCCATCAGTGACACACAGGGGTCAGGAGCTTTCTTT.

This clonotype was detected a few times. The CDR3, as DNA: TGTGCCAGCAGCTTAAGCCTAGCGGTCAATGAGCAGTTCTTC. Translated, it gives CASSLSLAVNEQFF. The J gene is TRBJ2-1, the V gene TRBV7-2; TRBD2 matches at 7 bases. The CDR3 totals 14 residues. Germline-derived CDR1 and CDR2 are SGHTA and FQGNSA. V dropped 2 bases and J dropped 6; count of bases not matched to a gene: 4. Filled out from reference TRBV7-2 and TRBJ2-1, the complete variable domain reads GAGVSQSPSNKVTEKGKDVELRCDPISGHTALYWYRQSLGQGLEFLIYFQGNSAPDKSGLPSDRFSAERTGGSVSTLTIQRTQQEDSAVYLCASSLSLAVNEQFFGPGTRLTVL.

The chain recombines TRBV7-9 with TRBJ1-4; 9 nucleotides line up with TRBD1. The germline V gene has CDR1 SEHNR and CDR2 FQNEAQ (reference sequence). V lost 9 bases to trimming and J lost 3 bases; unmatched junction nucleotides: 5. The CDR3 runs to 14 residues. CDR3 sequence: CASAQGAPNEKLFF. The CDR3 DNA sequence: TGTGCCAGTGCACAGGGGGCACCTAATGAAAAACTGTTTTTT.